Listed below are T cell receptor beta chains from one sample, sequenced in a study of control samples from healthy donors and cancer patients. Some clones are missing from TCRdb's copy, which holds only in-frame ones; the method was immunoSEQ multiplex PCR. The sample has about 31,000 clones, around 94% seen once. Sequencing input: blood. Receptors originate from a man aged 55 to 70 in good health. The CDR3 runs from the conserved cysteine through the conserved F or W. A D gene is named only where the DNA matches it firmly. Clone size, where shown, is once, few, many, or a class for clones that have expanded.

clone size: NA; D gene: TRBD2; V gene: TRBV3-1/TRBV3-2; J gene: TRBJ2-1; CDR3 DNA: TGTGCCAGCAGCCAAGAGAAACTAGCGGGCAATGAGCAGTTCTTC; CDR3 protein: CASSQEKLAGNEQFF
clone size: NA; D gene: NA; V gene: TRBV3-1/TRBV3-2; J gene: TRBJ1-1; CDR3 DNA: TGTGCCAGCAGCCAGGGCCCTCTTTTCTTT; CDR3 protein: CASSQGPLFF
clone size: NA; D gene: NA; V gene: TRBV19; J gene: TRBJ1-5; CDR3 DNA: TGTGCCAGTAGGATGAGGGTGGGGGCGATCAATCAGCCCCAGCATTTT; CDR3 protein: CASRMRVGAINQPQHF
clone size: NA; D gene: NA; V gene: TRBV7-9; J gene: TRBJ1-2; CDR3 DNA: TGTGCCAGCAGCTTAGAGTTCCCCGTTGGTGGCTACACCTTC; CDR3 protein: CASSLEFPVGGYTF
clone size: NA; D gene: TRBD1; V gene: TRBV24-1; J gene: TRBJ2-1; CDR3 DNA: TGTGCCACGCAGGGACAGGGTGAAAATGAGCAGTTCTTC; CDR3 protein: CATQGQGENEQFF
clone size: NA; D gene: NA; V gene: TRBV5-1; J gene: TRBJ1-1; CDR3 DNA: TGCACCAGCAGCCCGGATGGGAACACTGAAGCTTTCTTT; CDR3 protein: CTSSPDGNTEAFF
clone size: NA; D gene: TRBD1; V gene: TRBV6-5; J gene: TRBJ1-2; CDR3 DNA: TGTGCCAGCACCCTACTCCGGGACAGGGGAGGCTACACCTTC; CDR3 protein: CASTLLRDRGGYTF
clone size: NA; D gene: NA; V gene: TRBV27; J gene: TRBJ1-6; CDR3 DNA: TGCGCCAGCAGGCGGGGCTATAATTCACCCCTCCACTTT; CDR3 protein: CASRRGYNSPLHF
clone size: NA; D gene: TRBD1; V gene: TRBV19; J gene: TRBJ2-3; CDR3 DNA: TGTGCCAGTAGAGAGACAGGGGGCACAGATACGCAGTATTTT; CDR3 protein: CASRETGGTDTQYF
clone size: NA; D gene: NA; V gene: TRBV10-3; J gene: TRBJ1-5; CDR3 DNA: TGTGCCATCAGTGAGTCGGGGGGCTATCAGCCCCAGCATTTT; CDR3 protein: CAISESGGYQPQHF
clone size: NA; D gene: NA; V gene: TRBV7-2; J gene: TRBJ2-2; CDR3 DNA: TGTGCCAGCAAGTGGGACGGAGTGGGGACGAACACCGGGGAGCTGTTTTTT; CDR3 protein: CASKWDGVGTNTGELFF
clone size: NA; D gene: TRBD1; V gene: TRBV6-2/TRBV6-3; J gene: TRBJ1-2; CDR3 DNA: TGTGCCAGCAGTTTCCTACAGGGGCCGGGGGCTGGCTACACCTTC; CDR3 protein: CASSFLQGPGAGYTF
clone size: NA; D gene: TRBD1; V gene: TRBV5-1; J gene: TRBJ1-4; CDR3 DNA: TGCGCCAGCAGAGAGGGGGCCGGGACAACTAATGAAAAACTGTTTTTT; CDR3 protein: CASREGAGTTNEKLFF
clone size: NA; D gene: NA; V gene: TRBV4-1; J gene: TRBJ2-3; CDR3 DNA: TGCGCCAGCAGCCACGCGACGGGGGCTACAGATACGCAGTATTTT; CDR3 protein: CASSHATGATDTQYF
clone size: NA; D gene: NA; V gene: TRBV6-5; J gene: TRBJ1-2; CDR3 DNA: TGTGCCAGCACCTCAAGGGACACTAACTATGGCTACACCTTC; CDR3 protein: CASTSRDTNYGYTF
clone size: NA; D gene: TRBD1; V gene: TRBV6-2/TRBV6-3; J gene: TRBJ1-2; CDR3 DNA: TGTGCCAGCAGTTACCAGCTGGGACAGGGAGTGGATGGCTACACCTTC; CDR3 protein: CASSYQLGQGVDGYTF
clone size: NA; D gene: TRBD1; V gene: TRBV9; J gene: TRBJ2-7; CDR3 DNA: TGTGCCAGCACCCCGGGACAGGACTCCTACGAGCAGTACTTC; CDR3 protein: CASTPGQDSYEQYF
clone size: once; D gene: NA; V gene: TRBV21-1; J gene: TRBJ2-1; CDR3 DNA: TGTGCCAGCAGCAAAGACGATCGTGAGCAGTTCTTC; CDR3 protein: CASSKDDREQFF
clone size: NA; D gene: NA; V gene: TRBV19; J gene: TRBJ2-1; CDR3 DNA: TGTGCCAGCAGGGTCCCGGGATCTACCTACAATGAGCAGTTCTTC; CDR3 protein: CASRVPGSTYNEQFF
clone size: NA; D gene: NA; V gene: TRBV4-2; J gene: TRBJ1-2; CDR3 DNA: TGTGCCAGCAGCCAAGACGAATCGAACTGGTATGGCTACACCTTC; CDR3 protein: CASSQDESNWYGYTF
clone size: NA; D gene: NA; V gene: TRBV2; J gene: TRBJ1-1; CDR3 DNA: TGTGCCAGCAGATTGACAGCTATGGCTGAAGCTTTCTTT; CDR3 protein: CASRLTAMAEAFF
clone size: NA; D gene: NA; V gene: TRBV28; J gene: TRBJ1-4; CDR3 DNA: TGTGCCAGCAGAAAAAAGGGGGTTGGTAATGAAAAACTGTTTTTT; CDR3 protein: CASRKKGVGNEKLFF
clone size: NA; D gene: NA; V gene: TRBV20-1; J gene: TRBJ1-6; CDR3 DNA: TGCAGTGCTAGTAGGCCAGGGAATGGAGACTCACCCCTCCACTTT; CDR3 protein: CSASRPGNGDSPLHF
clone size: NA; D gene: TRBD2; V gene: TRBV7-9; J gene: TRBJ2-1; CDR3 DNA: TGTGCCAGTTATGGGACTAGCGGGGGGGCCTGGGATGAGCAGTTCTTC; CDR3 protein: CASYGTSGGAWDEQFF
clone size: NA; D gene: NA; V gene: TRBV19; J gene: TRBJ1-1; CDR3 DNA: TGTGCCAGTACCGTGCGTGCTGGCACTGAAGCTTTCTTT; CDR3 protein: CASTVRAGTEAFF
clone size: NA; D gene: NA; V gene: TRBV20-1; J gene: TRBJ2-7; CDR3 DNA: TGCAGTGCTAGACCCCACGAGCAGTACTTC; CDR3 protein: CSARPHEQYF
clone size: NA; D gene: NA; V gene: TRBV7-9; J gene: TRBJ2-7; CDR3 DNA: TGTGCCAGCAAGGACGGGCTGGGGTACGAGCAGTACTTC; CDR3 protein: CASKDGLGYEQYF
clone size: NA; D gene: NA; V gene: TRBV6-6; J gene: TRBJ1-3; CDR3 DNA: TGTGCCAGCACCTACGGAGTTCCTGGAAACACCATATATTTT; CDR3 protein: CASTYGVPGNTIYF
clone size: NA; D gene: TRBD2; V gene: TRBV3-1/TRBV3-2; J gene: TRBJ2-1; CDR3 DNA: TGTGCCAGCAGCCCTAGACTAGCGGGGGCCCCGAGCTCCTACAATGAGCAGTTCTTC; CDR3 protein: CASSPRLAGAPSSYNEQFF
clone size: NA; D gene: NA; V gene: TRBV20-1; J gene: TRBJ1-5; CDR3 DNA: TGCAGTGCTAGTTCAGGGTTTAGCAATCAGCCCCAGCATTTT; CDR3 protein: CSASSGFSNQPQHF
clone size: NA; D gene: NA; V gene: TRBV20-1; J gene: TRBJ1-2; CDR3 DNA: TGCAGTGCTAGGTACTATGGCTACACCTTC; CDR3 protein: CSARYYGYTF
clone size: NA; D gene: NA; V gene: TRBV7-2; J gene: TRBJ2-1; CDR3 DNA: TGTGCCAGCAGCTTAGCCCCGGGGGCGGGGAATAATGAGCAGTTCTTC; CDR3 protein: CASSLAPGAGNNEQFF
clone size: NA; D gene: TRBD2; V gene: TRBV9; J gene: TRBJ2-2; CDR3 DNA: TGTGCCAGCAGCCGATCTCAGACTAGCAACACCGGGGAGCTGTTTTTT; CDR3 protein: CASSRSQTSNTGELFF
clone size: once; D gene: NA; V gene: TRBV6-2/TRBV6-3; J gene: TRBJ1-2; CDR3 DNA: TGTGCCAGCAGTTCCTTGGACGCTAGAGGCTACACCTTC; CDR3 protein: CASSSLDARGYTF
clone size: NA; D gene: NA; V gene: TRBV11-2; J gene: TRBJ1-1; CDR3 DNA: TGTGCCAGCAGCTTAGGCATGAACACTGAAGCTTTCTTT; CDR3 protein: CASSLGMNTEAFF
clone size: NA; D gene: TRBD1; V gene: TRBV27; J gene: TRBJ1-2; CDR3 DNA: TGTGCCAGCAGTCCTACAGGGGAAAAAGGCTATGGCTACACCTTC; CDR3 protein: CASSPTGEKGYGYTF
clone size: few; D gene: NA; V gene: TRBV7-2; J gene: TRBJ2-3; CDR3 DNA: TGTGCCAGCAGCCCCTCGGGGTACCGTACAGATACGCAGTATTTT; CDR3 protein: CASSPSGYRTDTQYF
clone size: once; D gene: NA; V gene: TRBV6-1; J gene: TRBJ1-5; CDR3 DNA: TGTGCCAGCAGTGAAGGGAGGAGGGTGACGAATCAGCCCCAGCATTTT; CDR3 protein: CASSEGRRVTNQPQHF
clone size: NA; D gene: NA; V gene: TRBV7-2; J gene: TRBJ2-1; CDR3 DNA: TGTGCCAGCAGCTTAGCGGCCAGAGATGAGCAGTTCTTC; CDR3 protein: CASSLAARDEQFF
clone size: NA; D gene: NA; V gene: TRBV11-2; J gene: TRBJ1-5; CDR3 DNA: TGTGCCAGCAGCCGGACAGACGGCAATCAGCCCCAGCATTTT; CDR3 protein: CASSRTDGNQPQHF
clone size: NA; D gene: NA; V gene: TRBV10-3; J gene: TRBJ1-2; CDR3 DNA: TGTGCCATCAGCGACTCCTATGGCTACACCTTC; CDR3 protein: CAISDSYGYTF
clone size: NA; D gene: TRBD1; V gene: TRBV27; J gene: TRBJ2-7; CDR3 DNA: TGTGCCAGCAGAGACCCCGGGACAGGGGTCCACGAGCAGTACTTC; CDR3 protein: CASRDPGTGVHEQYF
clone size: NA; D gene: NA; V gene: TRBV3-1/TRBV3-2; J gene: TRBJ1-5; CDR3 DNA: TGTGCCAGCAGCCAAGACGATAGCAATCAGCCCCAGCATTTT; CDR3 protein: CASSQDDSNQPQHF
clone size: NA; D gene: NA; V gene: TRBV7-2; J gene: TRBJ2-3; CDR3 DNA: TGTGCCAGCAGCTTAACATATTCTAGCACAGATACGCAGTATTTT; CDR3 protein: CASSLTYSSTDTQYF
clone size: NA; D gene: NA; V gene: TRBV12-3/TRBV12-4; J gene: TRBJ1-1; CDR3 DNA: TGTGCCAGCAGTTTGTCAGCGGAGGCTTTCTTT; CDR3 protein: CASSLSAEAFF
clone size: NA; D gene: TRBD1; V gene: TRBV24-1; J gene: TRBJ2-6; CDR3 DNA: TGTGCCACCAGTGATCCCGGACAGGTTACCTCCTCTGGGGCCAACGTCCTGACTTTC; CDR3 protein: CATSDPGQVTSSGANVLTF
clone size: NA; D gene: TRBD1; V gene: TRBV6-5; J gene: TRBJ1-1; CDR3 DNA: TGTGCCAGCAGTTGGAACAGGGGGCGGACTGAAGCTTTCTTT; CDR3 protein: CASSWNRGRTEAFF
clone size: NA; D gene: TRBD2; V gene: TRBV3-1/TRBV3-2; J gene: TRBJ2-3; CDR3 DNA: TGTGCCAGCAGCCAAGATACGGGGGGTCTCACAGATACGCAGTATTTT; CDR3 protein: CASSQDTGGLTDTQYF
clone size: NA; D gene: TRBD1; V gene: TRBV5-1; J gene: TRBJ1-2; CDR3 DNA: TGCGCCAGCAGCTTTGACGGGACAGGGCGGTTTGGCTACACCTTC; CDR3 protein: CASSFDGTGRFGYTF
clone size: NA; D gene: TRBD1; V gene: TRBV27; J gene: TRBJ1-3; CDR3 DNA: TGTGCCAGCAGTAGAAACAGGGGTGACACCATATATTTT; CDR3 protein: CASSRNRGDTIYF
clone size: NA; D gene: TRBD1; V gene: TRBV7-2; J gene: TRBJ1-2; CDR3 DNA: TGTGCCAGCAGCCCAAGACAGACAGGGGCCTATGGCTACACCTTC; CDR3 protein: CASSPRQTGAYGYTF
clone size: NA; D gene: NA; V gene: TRBV9; J gene: TRBJ1-6; CDR3 DNA: TGTGCCAGCAGCGTAGGGCAGGGGCATAATTCACCCCTCCACTTT; CDR3 protein: CASSVGQGHNSPLHF
clone size: NA; D gene: TRBD2; V gene: TRBV7-2; J gene: TRBJ2-3; CDR3 DNA: TGTGCCAGCAGCTTAGCTGTGAGGAGCGGGGGGGCCGGAGATACGCAGTATTTT; CDR3 protein: CASSLAVRSGGAGDTQYF
clone size: NA; D gene: TRBD1; V gene: TRBV5-5; J gene: TRBJ1-2; CDR3 DNA: TGTGCCAGCAGCTTGGATCCCGGGACAGGGGGAAATGGCTACACCTTC; CDR3 protein: CASSLDPGTGGNGYTF
clone size: NA; D gene: NA; V gene: TRBV6-1; J gene: TRBJ2-2; CDR3 DNA: TGTGCCAGCAGTGAAGCGGGGAACACCGGGGAGCTGTTTTTT; CDR3 protein: CASSEAGNTGELFF
clone size: once; D gene: TRBD1; V gene: TRBV27; J gene: TRBJ1-4; CDR3 DNA: TGTGCCAGCACCACGGACAGGGGTGATGAAAAACTGTTTTTT; CDR3 protein: CASTTDRGDEKLFF